This T cell receptor (beta chain) was sequenced for a study of OX40 agonist ivuxolimab in advanced cancers. Overall study: Ivuxolimab, an agonistic anti-OX40 (CD134) antibody, was given to patients. Cancers in dose escalation were hepatocellular, melanoma, renal cell and head and neck. Two patients with cutaneous melanoma and one with hepatocellular carcinoma, three in total, showed partial responses.

This CDR3 is 14 amino acids long. CDR1 is SGHVS and CDR2 is FNYEAQ in the germline V gene. Trimming took off 2 bases at V and 4 bases at J, with 11 bases between the two ends. Peripheral blood came from all dose cohorts at three timepoints. The protocol was immunoSEQ multiplex PCR, while the TCRdb copy is restricted to in-frame clones and leaves out a portion. Of tens of thousands of clones in the sample, roughly 90% were seen once. Sample: CD4+ or CD8+ T cells sorted from blood, taken in a trial of the OX40 agonist ivuxolimab. The rearrangement uses TRBV7-6 and TRBJ1-1; tentatively, D is TRBD1 (6 bases). The source is an adult with an advanced solid tumor such as melanoma, head and neck, liver or kidney cancer. The CDR3 DNA reads as TGTGCCAGCAGCTTACAGGGGTTGGGCACTGAAGCTTTCTTT. It codes for CASSLQGLGTEAFF.